A selection of T cell receptor beta chains follows, all from one sample in a study of vaccination and CD4 T cells after COVID-19. TCRdb itself ran the PCR reads through MiXCR, one entry per CDR3 protein. Of about 12,000 distinct CDR3 sequences in the sample, more than 45% are singletons; the top ten hold roughly 22%. These receptors are not linked to any known antigen. The sample comprised CD4+ T cells from blood, cultured in vitro. All receptors derive from a human donor who had recovered from COVID-19. CDR3s include the opening cysteine and the closing phenylalanine or tryptophan. The D gene is left open where the match is weak. Clone size, where shown, is once, few, many, or a class for clones that have expanded.

j_gene | v_gene | d_gene | abundance | len | CDR3nt | CDR3aa
TRBJ2-2 | TRBV5-4 | TRBD2 | . | 16 | TGTGCCAGTATGGATAGCGGGAGGTTTAGCACCGGGGAGCTGTTTTTT | CASMDSGRFSTGELFF
TRBJ2-5 | TRBV20-1 | . | . | 15 | TGCAGTGCTTCCCCCCGGGACGTCGTTTTTGAGACCCAGTACTTC | CSASPRDVVFETQYF
TRBJ2-1 | TRBV6-5 | TRBD2 | . | 18 | TGTGCCAGCAGTTACAACCGGGGACTAGCGGGTCGGTACAATGAGCAGTTCTTC | CASSYNRGLAGRYNEQFF
TRBJ2-2 | TRBV24-1 | . | . | 14 | TGTGCCACCAGTAGGGGATCGAACACCGGGGAGCTGTTTTTT | CATSRGSNTGELFF
TRBJ1-5 | TRBV28 | . | . | 13 | TGTGCCAGCAGCCGGATAAACAATCAGCCCCAGCATTTT | CASSRINNQPQHF
TRBJ2-7 | TRBV7-2 | TRBD2 | . | 19 | TGTGCCAGCAGCTTAGGGATTGGGCTTGTGTCTAGCGGAACCTACGAGCAGTACTTC | CASSLGIGLVSSGTYEQYF
TRBJ2-3 | TRBV27 | . | few | 13 | TGTGCCAGCAGGAGTTCTAGCACAGATACGCAGTATTTT | CASRSSSTDTQYF
TRBJ1-3 | TRBV6-1 | . | few | 11 | TGTGCCAGCAGACAGGGCAACACCATATATTTT | CASRQGNTIYF
TRBJ2-3 | TRBV7-6 | . | . | 15 | TGTGCCAGCAGCTTAGGAGGATCGGGCACAGATACGCAGTATTTT | CASSLGGSGTDTQYF
TRBJ2-1 | TRBV10-3 | TRBD2 | few | 13 | TGTGCCATCGGCGGGACTAGCGATGATGAGCAGTTCTTC | CAIGGTSDDEQFF
TRBJ2-1 | TRBV5-4 | TRBD2 | . | 17 | TGTGCCAGCAGCCCCCCAGCCGGGACTAGCGGGCGCAATGAGCAGTTCTTC | CASSPPAGTSGRNEQFF
TRBJ1-2 | TRBV7-2 | . | . | 12 | TGTGCCAGCAGCCCCACGAATCGAGGCTACACCTTC | CASSPTNRGYTF
TRBJ2-2 | TRBV20-1 | TRBD2 | . | 18 | TGCAGTGCTAGAGATTATGTCTTTGGCGGGAGGCCCGCCGGGGAGCTGTTTTTT | CSARDYVFGGRPAGELFF
TRBJ1-3 | TRBV15 | . | . | 15 | TGTGCCACCAGCAGAGGGGGTAGCTCTGGAAACACCATATATTTT | CATSRGGSSGNTIYF
TRBJ1-4 | TRBV20-1 | . | few | 11 | TGCAGTGCGCTAACCGCCGAAAAACTGTTTTTT | CSALTAEKLFF
TRBJ1-2 | TRBV27 | TRBD1 | . | 15 | TGTGCCAGCAAGGACAGGCCGGATGGGTCCTATGGCTACACCTTC | CASKDRPDGSYGYTF
TRBJ2-1 | TRBV24-1 | . | . | 15 | TGTGCCACCAGTGATTTTGGGGCTGGAGTCAATGAGCAGTTCTTC | CATSDFGAGVNEQFF
TRBJ1-2 | TRBV20-1 | TRBD1 | . | 15 | TGCAGTGCTAGAGTCCCGGGACAGAAGTCCTATGGCTACACCTTC | CSARVPGQKSYGYTF
TRBJ2-5 | TRBV20-1 | TRBD2 | few | 20 | TGCAGTGCTAGAGAGACCGGGACTAGCGGGAGGCTCGGCGTAAAAGAGACCCAGTACTTC | CSARETGTSGRLGVKETQYF
TRBJ2-1 | TRBV20-1 | . | . | 14 | TGCAGTGCTAAGGGCGGAGGCCCCTACAATGAGCAGTTCTTC | CSAKGGGPYNEQFF
TRBJ2-7 | TRBV24-1 | TRBD2 | . | 13 | TGTGCCACCAGTGAGGGGACTAGAGACGAGCAGTACTTC | CATSEGTRDEQYF
TRBJ2-5 | TRBV28 | TRBD1 | . | 15 | TGTGCCAGCAGCAAAGGACAGGGGTGGGGAGAGACCCAGTACTTC | CASSKGQGWGETQYF
TRBJ1-6 | TRBV7-2 | . | . | 16 | TGTGCCAGCAGCTTAGTGGGTGCGACTCGCAATTCACCCCTCCACTTT | CASSLVGATRNSPLHF
TRBJ2-3 | TRBV6-2/TRBV6-3 | TRBD2 | . | 18 | TGTGCCAGCAGTTACGTCGCGGGAGGATGGGCTAGCACAGATACGCAGTATTTT | CASSYVAGGWASTDTQYF
TRBJ1-5 | TRBV18 | . | . | 15 | TGTGCCAGCTCACCTACAAACACAGGGTACCAGCCCCAGCATTTT | CASSPTNTGYQPQHF
TRBJ2-7 | TRBV2 | TRBD1 | . | 14 | TGTGCCAGCAGGATGAGGACAGGGGACAACGAGCAGTACTTC | CASRMRTGDNEQYF
TRBJ2-5 | TRBV7-2 | TRBD2 | . | 19 | TGTGCCAGCAGCTTAGATAGGGCGGGGCTAGCGGGATTTTGGGAGACCCAGTACTTC | CASSLDRAGLAGFWETQYF
TRBJ2-3 | TRBV24-1 | . | . | 15 | TGTGCCACCAGTGATCCCAATGGCGTCACAGATACGCAGTATTTT | CATSDPNGVTDTQYF
TRBJ2-5 | TRBV19 | . | . | 13 | TGTGCCAGTAGTATAGGACTACAAGAGACCCAGTACTTC | CASSIGLQETQYF
TRBJ2-1 | TRBV20-1 | TRBD2 | . | 19 | TGCAGTGCCCCCCGCGTCGGCCTAGCGGAGGGGATTGGGGGGAATGAGCAGTTCTTC | CSAPRVGLAEGIGGNEQFF
TRBJ2-7 | TRBV20-1 | . | . | 15 | TGCAGTGCTAGGCCAGGTAGCGCAAAACGTTGGGAGCAGTACTTC | CSARPGSAKRWEQYF
TRBJ2-5 | TRBV24-1 | . | . | 19 | TGTGCCACCAGTGATTTGCCCAGGCTCGGGAGTCCCGATCAAGAGACCCAGTACTTC | CATSDLPRLGSPDQETQYF
TRBJ1-2 | TRBV6-1 | . | . | 17 | TGTGCCACCACTCCGGGTCGAGGACAGTTTAGAGGCTATGGCTACACCTTC | CATTPGRGQFRGYGYTF